The 19 T cell receptor beta chains given below trace back to one sample, sequenced in a study of blood T cell repertoires in COVID-19. Clones were sequenced by immunoSEQ multiplex PCR, and TCRdb holds only the in-frame ones, with some missing. The table lists tens of thousands of clones, roughly 90% of them singletons. Sequenced: peripheral blood. Every receptor here comes from a man aged 55 to 70 with active COVID-19.

J is TRBJ2-3 and V is TRBV7-3; TRBD1 is a possible D gene (5 bases). The CDR3 sequence is 16 residues long. V was cut by 5 bases and J by 3 bases, with 18 bases left in between. CDR1 is SGHTA, CDR2 FQGTGA, per germline. As DNA, the CDR3 is TGTGCCAGCAGCCCACAACAGGTCTCCATAACAGATACGCAGTATTTT. Its translation: CASSPQQVSITDTQYF.

This chain links TRBV19 with TRBJ2-1; 12 bases map to TRBD2. The V segment lost 6 bases and the J segment 0 bases; nucleotides outside the gene matches: 0. CDR1 and CDR2 from the germline V gene are LNHDA and SQIVND (reference sequence). The CDR3 contains 15 residues. The CDR3, as DNA: TGTGCCAGTAGGACTAGCGGGAGCTCCTACAATGAGCAGTTCTTC. This encodes CASRTSGSSYNEQFF.

The chain links TRBV27 to TRBJ2-7; D perhaps matches TRBD2 (6 bases). With 4 bases removed from V and 0 bases from J, the gap between germline ends came to 10 bases. Germline V lookup: CDR1 MNHEY, CDR2 SMNVEV (reference sequence). CDR3 length equals 14 residues. DNA of the CDR3: TGTGCCAGCAGTTCGGGACTTCGCTCCTACGAGCAGTACTTC. Its translation: CASSSGLRSYEQYF.

The V gene is TRBV7-3, the J gene TRBJ2-3; weak D call: TRBD1 (5 bases). The CDR3 is 12 residues long. The germline V gene has CDR1 SGHTA and CDR2 FQGTGA. V was clipped by 6 bases and J by 5 bases, with 9 bases between them. The CDR3 reads CASSQGVDTQYF. The CDR3 DNA reads as TGTGCCAGCAGTCAAGGGGTAGATACGCAGTATTTT. Looking up the rest from reference TRBV7-3 and TRBJ2-3 gives the full variable domain: GAGVSQTPSNKVTEKGKYVELRCDPISGHTALYWYRQSLGQGPEFLIYFQGTGAADDSGLPNDRFFAVRPEGSVSTLKIQRTERGDSAVYLCASSQGVDTQYFGPGTRLTVL.

The chain combines TRBV14 with TRBJ2-3, with D possibly TRBD2 on 5 matching bases. CDR1 and CDR2 from the germline V gene are SGHDN and FVKESK. Trimming removed 0 bases at V and 6 bases at J, with 16 bases between. The CDR3 contains 16 residues. CDR3 loop: CASSQDRRLSTDTQYF. The CDR3 bases are TGTGCCAGCAGCCAAGATAGGCGACTATCAACGGATACGCAGTATTTT.

The gene calls are TRBV19 and TRBJ2-3; TRBD1 matches 9 bases. The length of the CDR3 is 14 residues. J gave up 3 bases and V 10 bases, and 8 bases lay outside the gene matches. Germline V gene sequence: CDR1 LNHDA, CDR2 SQIVND (reference sequence). CDR3 sequence (DNA): TGTGCCACCCGGGACAGGGAATCGACAGATACGCAGTATTTT. As protein: CATRDRESTDTQYF.

The chain links TRBV4-1 to TRBJ2-7, with D maybe TRBD1 (5 bases). Germline V gene sequence: CDR1 MGHRA, CDR2 YSYEKL. The V and J ends lost 4 bases and 3 bases respectively, with 13 bases between them. The CDR3 spans 14 residues. In DNA form, the CDR3 reads TGCGCCAGCAGCCGCCCTGGGGCGGTCTACGAGCAGTACTTC. This codes for CASSRPGAVYEQYF.

The V and J genes are TRBV5-1 and TRBJ2-1; weak D call: TRBD2 (6 bases). Trimming left V 3 bases short and J 8 bases short, with 15 bases between. The CDR3 contains 14 residues. Germline CDR1 reads SGHRS; CDR2 reads YFSETQ. CDR3 DNA sequence: TGCGCCAGCAGCTGGGGGACTCCCCGGGATGAGCAGTTCTTC. Protein: CASSWGTPRDEQFF. Full variable domain (outside the CDR3, taken from reference TRBV5-1 and TRBJ2-1): KAGVTQTPRYLIKTRGQQVTLSCSPISGHRSVSWYQQTPGQGLQFLFEYFSETQRNKGNFPGRFSGRQFSNSRSEMNVSTLELGDSALYLCASSWGTPRDEQFFGPGTRLTVL.

This chain links TRBV6-5 with TRBJ2-1; D possibly corresponds to TRBD2 (5 bases). The CDR3 consists of 14 residues. Germline V CDR1 and CDR2: MNHEY, SVGAGI. Trimming removed 7 bases at V and 9 bases at J, with 19 bases between. The CDR3 bases are TGTGCCAGCACCACCTCGGGAAGGGCGGCTGAGCAGTTCTTC. Its protein product is CASTTSGRAAEQFF.

The J gene is TRBJ2-7, the V gene TRBV12-3 or TRBV12-4, with D possibly TRBD2 on 6 matching bases. There are 13 residues in the CDR3. Between the trimmed V and J ends, which lost 8 bases and 4 bases, there was a span of 15 bases. CDR3 nucleotides: TGTGCCAGCGGCCTGGGACTTAAATACGAGCAGTACTTC. Amino acids: CASGLGLKYEQYF.

The chain is built from TRBV5-1 and TRBJ2-2, with 11 nucleotides matching TRBD2. Germline lookup yields CDR1 SGHRS and CDR2 YFSETQ. The V and J ends lost 4 bases and 3 bases, in that order; junction bases with no gene match: 5. This CDR3 region has 16 residues. For the CDR3, the DNA is TGCGCCAGCAGCAGTCGTAGCGGGAGGGACACCGGGGAGCTGTTTTTT. Its translation is CASSSRSGRDTGELFF.

The CDR3 spells CASSPPAGAVPDEQYF. The CDR3 coding sequence is TGTGCCAGCTCACCACCGGCAGGGGCGGTCCCAGACGAGCAGTACTTC. This chain uses TRBV18 with TRBJ2-7, with D possibly being TRBD1 (6 bases). V was trimmed by 0 bases and J by 5 bases, leaving 17 bases between them. The CDR3 extends over 16 amino acids. Germline lookup yields CDR1 KGHSH and CDR2 LQKENI.

This sequence joins TRBV24-1 and TRBJ2-1; perhaps TRBD1 as D (6 bases). Trimming removed 2 bases at V and 4 bases at J, with 17 bases between. CDR3 size: 17 residues. Per germline, CDR1 KGHDR and CDR2 SFDVKD. CDR3 amino acids: CATSDSTGKGPYNEQFF. The CDR3 nucleotides read TGTGCCACCAGTGATTCCACAGGGAAGGGACCTTACAATGAGCAGTTCTTC.

The chain joins TRBV6-5 to TRBJ2-5, with 7 bases lining up with TRBD1. V lost 6 bases, J lost 2 bases, and 6 bases stayed unmatched. Germline CDR1 and CDR2: MNHEY and SVGAGI. The CDR3 has 14 amino acids. In nucleotides, the CDR3 is TGTGCCAGCAGCCTACAGGGGAGACAAGAGACCCAGTACTTC. This sequence encodes CASSLQGRQETQYF.

The J gene is TRBJ1-5, the V gene TRBV7-6, with D possibly TRBD1 on 6 matching bases. CDR1 is SGHVS, CDR2 FNYEAQ, per germline. The V and J ends lost 4 bases and 2 bases respectively, with 9 bases between them. This CDR3 is built from 14 residues. The CDR3 DNA reads TGTGCCAGCAGCTGGGACACCGGCAATCAGCCCCAGCATTTT. Translation: CASSWDTGNQPQHF.

The rearrangement links TRBV2 to TRBJ2-4; D is ambiguous. The CDR3 is made up of 14 amino acids. The germline gives CDR1 SNHLY, CDR2 FYNNEI. Trimming took off 3 bases at V and 2 bases at J, with 8 bases between the two ends. CDR3 sequence reads: CASSDPRSKNIQYF. DNA of the CDR3: TGTGCCAGCAGTGACCCCAGGTCCAAAAACATTCAGTACTTC.

This clone was observed once. This sequence joins TRBV29-1 and TRBJ1-5; perhaps TRBD1 as D (6 bases). Germline V gene data show CDR1 as SQVTM and CDR2 as ANQGSEA. V lost 4 bases and J 0 bases, leaving 13 bases between the germline ends. The CDR3 is made up of 15 amino acids. The CDR3 is CSVVVGGDSNQPQHF. The CDR3 coding sequence is TGCAGCGTTGTGGTAGGGGGTGATAGCAATCAGCCCCAGCATTTT. Drawing the rest from reference TRBV29-1 and TRBJ1-5, the complete variable domain is SAVISQKPSRDICQRGTSLTIQCQVDSQVTMMFWYRQQPGQSLTLIATANQGSEATYESGFVIDKFPISRPNLTFSTLTVSNMSPEDSSIYLCSVVVGGDSNQPQHFGDGTRLSIL.

The J gene is TRBJ2-7, the V gene TRBV4-2, with 7 bases aligning to TRBD2. Germline V CDR1 and CDR2: LGHNA, YNFKEQ. CDR3 length: 16 residues. Trimming took 0 bases from V and 2 from J; bases not matched to a gene: 7. The CDR3 reads CASSQEASGPPYEQYF. The CDR3 nucleotides read TGTGCCAGCAGCCAAGAGGCTAGCGGCCCCCCCTACGAGCAGTACTTC.

V is TRBV18 and J is TRBJ1-1; D gene ambiguous. The CDR3 is made up of 12 amino acids. CDR1 and CDR2 (germline): KGHSH, LQKENI. With 2 bases removed from V and 5 bases from J, the gap between germline ends came to 6 bases. The CDR3 region is CASSPEGTEAFF. The CDR3 DNA reads as TGTGCCAGCTCACCAGAGGGAACTGAAGCTTTCTTT.